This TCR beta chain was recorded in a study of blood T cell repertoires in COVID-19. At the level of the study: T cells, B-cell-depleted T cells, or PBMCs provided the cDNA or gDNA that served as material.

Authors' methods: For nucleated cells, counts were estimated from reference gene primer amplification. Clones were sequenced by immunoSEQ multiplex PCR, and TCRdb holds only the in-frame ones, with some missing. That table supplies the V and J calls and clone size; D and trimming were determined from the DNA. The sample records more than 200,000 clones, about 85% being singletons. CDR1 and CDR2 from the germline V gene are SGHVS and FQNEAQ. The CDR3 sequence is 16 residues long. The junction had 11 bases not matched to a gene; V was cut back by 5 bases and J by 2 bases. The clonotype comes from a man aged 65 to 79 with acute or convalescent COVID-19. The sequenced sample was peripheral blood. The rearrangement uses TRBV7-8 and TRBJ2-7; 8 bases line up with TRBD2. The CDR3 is CASSPLGTSGTYEQYF. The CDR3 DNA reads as TGTGCCAGCAGCCCTCTCGGTACTAGCGGCACCTACGAGCAGTACTTC.